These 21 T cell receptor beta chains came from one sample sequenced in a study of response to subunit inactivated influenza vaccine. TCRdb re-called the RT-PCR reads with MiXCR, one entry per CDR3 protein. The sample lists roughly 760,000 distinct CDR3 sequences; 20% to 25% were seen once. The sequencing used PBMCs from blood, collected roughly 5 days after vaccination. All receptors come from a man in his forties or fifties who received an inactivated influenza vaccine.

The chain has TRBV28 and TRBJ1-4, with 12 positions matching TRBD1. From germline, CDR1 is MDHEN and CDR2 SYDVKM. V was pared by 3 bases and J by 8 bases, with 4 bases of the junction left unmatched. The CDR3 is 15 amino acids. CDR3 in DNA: TGTGCCAGCAGTTTGGGGACAGGGGGCCGCGAAAAACTGTTTTTT. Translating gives CASSLGTGGREKLFF.

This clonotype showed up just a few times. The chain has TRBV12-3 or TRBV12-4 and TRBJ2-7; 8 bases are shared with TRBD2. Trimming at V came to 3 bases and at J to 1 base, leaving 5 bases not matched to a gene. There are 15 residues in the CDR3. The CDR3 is CASSFPSGGSYEQYF. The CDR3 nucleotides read TGTGCCAGCAGTTTCCCCAGCGGGGGTTCCTACGAGCAGTACTTC.

CDR3 loop: CASSYSAGLGTNPKLFF. As DNA, the CDR3 is TGTGCCAGCAGTTACTCTGCGGGGTTGGGGACTAATCCAAAACTGTTTTTT. The genes are TRBV6-5 and TRBJ1-4; D is possibly TRBD1 (5 bases). Trimming took 0 bases from V and 10 from J, leaving 21 bases between them. CDR1 is MNHEY, CDR2 SVGAGI, per germline. This CDR3 contains 17 residues.

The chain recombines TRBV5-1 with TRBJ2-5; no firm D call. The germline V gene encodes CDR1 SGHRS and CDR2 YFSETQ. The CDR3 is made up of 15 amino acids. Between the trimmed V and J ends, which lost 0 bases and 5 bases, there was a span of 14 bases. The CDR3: CASSLGSWGTETQYF. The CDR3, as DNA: TGCGCCAGCAGCTTGGGCTCCTGGGGTACGGAGACCCAGTACTTC.

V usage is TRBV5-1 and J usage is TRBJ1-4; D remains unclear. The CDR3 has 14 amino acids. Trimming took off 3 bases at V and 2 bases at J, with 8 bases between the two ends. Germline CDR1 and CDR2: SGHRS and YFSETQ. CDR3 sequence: CASSYSFTNEKLFF. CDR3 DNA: TGCGCCAGCAGCTACAGCTTCACTAATGAAAAACTGTTTTTT.

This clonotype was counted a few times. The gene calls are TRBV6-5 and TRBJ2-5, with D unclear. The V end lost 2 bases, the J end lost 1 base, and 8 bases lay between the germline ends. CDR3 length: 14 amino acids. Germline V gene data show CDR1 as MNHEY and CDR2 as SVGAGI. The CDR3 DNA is TGTGCCAGCAGTTACAGCAGGAGCCAAGAGACCCAGTACTTC. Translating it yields CASSYSRSQETQYF.

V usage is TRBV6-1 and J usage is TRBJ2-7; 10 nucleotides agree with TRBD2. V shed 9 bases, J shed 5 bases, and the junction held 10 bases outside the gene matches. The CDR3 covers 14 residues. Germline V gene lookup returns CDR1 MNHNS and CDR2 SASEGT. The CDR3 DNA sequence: TGTGCCAGTAAAAGAGCGGGAGGGCTGGACGAGCAGTACTTC. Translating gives CASKRAGGLDEQYF.

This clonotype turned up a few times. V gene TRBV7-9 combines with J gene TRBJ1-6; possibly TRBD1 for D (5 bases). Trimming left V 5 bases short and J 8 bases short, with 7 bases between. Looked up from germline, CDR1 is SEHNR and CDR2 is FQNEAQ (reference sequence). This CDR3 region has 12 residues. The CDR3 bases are TGTGCCAGCAGCAAACAGGATTCACCCCTCCACTTT. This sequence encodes CASSKQDSPLHF.

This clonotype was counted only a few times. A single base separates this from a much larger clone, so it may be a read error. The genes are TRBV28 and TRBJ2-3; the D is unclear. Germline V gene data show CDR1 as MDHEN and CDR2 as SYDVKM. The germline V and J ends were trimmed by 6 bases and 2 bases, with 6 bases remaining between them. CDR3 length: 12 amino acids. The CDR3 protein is CASRHPTDTQYF. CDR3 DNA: TGTGCCAGCAGACATCCCACAGATACGCAGTATTTT.

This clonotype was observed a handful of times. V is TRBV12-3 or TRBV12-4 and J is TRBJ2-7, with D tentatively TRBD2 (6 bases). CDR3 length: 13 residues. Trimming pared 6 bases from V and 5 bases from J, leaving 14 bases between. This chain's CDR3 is CASSLDGGNEQYF. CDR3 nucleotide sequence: TGTGCCAGCAGCCTGGACGGGGGAAACGAGCAGTACTTC.

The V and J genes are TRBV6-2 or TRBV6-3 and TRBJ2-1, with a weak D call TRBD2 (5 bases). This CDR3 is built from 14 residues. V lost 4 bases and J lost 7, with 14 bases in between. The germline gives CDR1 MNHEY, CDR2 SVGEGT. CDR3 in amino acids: CASSFGIDLNEQFF. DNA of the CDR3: TGTGCCAGCAGTTTCGGGATCGACCTGAATGAGCAGTTCTTC.

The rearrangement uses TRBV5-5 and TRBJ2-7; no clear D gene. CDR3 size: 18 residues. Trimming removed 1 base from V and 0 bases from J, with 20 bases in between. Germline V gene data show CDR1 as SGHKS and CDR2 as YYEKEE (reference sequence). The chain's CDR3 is CASSLRSVRFSLSYEQYF. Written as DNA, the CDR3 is TGTGCCAGCAGCTTGAGGTCCGTCAGGTTCTCTCTCTCCTACGAGCAGTACTTC. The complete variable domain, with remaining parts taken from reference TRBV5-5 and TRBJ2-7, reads DAGVTQSPTHLIKTRGQQVTLRCSPISGHKSVSWYQQVLGQGPQFIFQYYEKEERGRGNFPDRFSARQFPNYSSELNVNALLLGDSALYLCASSLRSVRFSLSYEQYFGPGTRLTVT.

CDR3 region: CASTSLGSSYEQYF. In nucleotides, the CDR3 is TGTGCCAGCACCTCTTTGGGGAGTTCCTACGAGCAGTACTTC. The V and J genes are TRBV28 and TRBJ2-7; D is possibly TRBD2 (5 bases). Per the germline V gene, CDR1 is MDHEN and CDR2 is SYDVKM. Trimming removed 7 bases at V and 1 base at J, with 14 bases between. The CDR3 covers 14 residues.

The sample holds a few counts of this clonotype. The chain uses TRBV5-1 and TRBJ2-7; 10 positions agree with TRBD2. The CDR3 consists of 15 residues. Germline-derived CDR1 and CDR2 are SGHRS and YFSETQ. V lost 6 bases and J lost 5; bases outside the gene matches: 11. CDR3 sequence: CASTPLTSGVHEQYF. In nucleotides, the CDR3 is TGCGCCAGCACCCCCCTAACTAGCGGGGTCCACGAGCAGTACTTC. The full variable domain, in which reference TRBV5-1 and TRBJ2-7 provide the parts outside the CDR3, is KAGVTQTPRYLIKTRGQQVTLSCSPISGHRSVSWYQQTPGQGLQFLFEYFSETQRNKGNFPGRFSGRQFSNSRSEMNVSTLELGDSALYLCASTPLTSGVHEQYFGPGTRLTVT.

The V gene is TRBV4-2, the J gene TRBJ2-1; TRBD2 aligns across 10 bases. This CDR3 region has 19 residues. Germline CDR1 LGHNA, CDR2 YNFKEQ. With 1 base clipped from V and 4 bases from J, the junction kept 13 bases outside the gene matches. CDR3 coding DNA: TGTGCCAGCAGCCAAGGACCTTCTCTAGCGGGAGTCGGATACAATGAGCAGTTCTTC. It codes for CASSQGPSLAGVGYNEQFF.

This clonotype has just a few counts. Here the CDR3 DNA reads TGTGCCAGCAGCTTAATAAGCGGCTCCTACAATGAGCAGTTCTTC. Amino acids: CASSLISGSYNEQFF. The V gene is TRBV7-2, the J gene TRBJ2-1; TRBD2 is a possible D gene (5 bases). V lost 2 bases to trimming and J lost 0 bases, with 8 bases between them. Germline V lookup: CDR1 SGHTA, CDR2 FQGNSA. CDR3 size: 15 residues.

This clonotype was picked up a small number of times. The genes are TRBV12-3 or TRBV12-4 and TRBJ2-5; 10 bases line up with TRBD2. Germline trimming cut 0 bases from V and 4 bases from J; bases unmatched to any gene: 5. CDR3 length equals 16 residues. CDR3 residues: CASSLARLAGVETQYF. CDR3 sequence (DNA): TGTGCCAGCAGTTTAGCGCGGCTAGCGGGGGTAGAGACCCAGTACTTC.

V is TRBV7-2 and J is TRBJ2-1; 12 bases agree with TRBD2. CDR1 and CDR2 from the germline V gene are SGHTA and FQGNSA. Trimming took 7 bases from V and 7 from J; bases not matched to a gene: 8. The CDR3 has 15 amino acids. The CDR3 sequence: CASIPWTSGANEQFF. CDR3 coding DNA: TGTGCCAGCATCCCCTGGACTAGCGGGGCTAATGAGCAGTTCTTC.

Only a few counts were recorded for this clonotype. CDR3 protein: CASSYPGREMPYEQYF. The CDR3, as DNA: TGTGCCAGCAGCTACCCCGGGCGGGAGATGCCCTACGAGCAGTACTTC. The chain uses TRBV28 and TRBJ2-7; TRBD2 matches 7 bases. The trim removed 6 bases at V and 2 bases at J, leaving 13 bases unmatched. From germline, CDR1 is MDHEN and CDR2 SYDVKM. The CDR3 totals 16 residues.

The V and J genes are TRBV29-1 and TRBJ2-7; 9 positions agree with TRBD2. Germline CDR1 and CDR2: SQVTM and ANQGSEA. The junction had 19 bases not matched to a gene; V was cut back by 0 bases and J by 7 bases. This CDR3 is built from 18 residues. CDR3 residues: CSVEDPLLGVAGVKEQYF. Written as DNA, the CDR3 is TGCAGCGTTGAAGACCCTCTCTTAGGAGTAGCGGGAGTAAAGGAGCAGTACTTC.

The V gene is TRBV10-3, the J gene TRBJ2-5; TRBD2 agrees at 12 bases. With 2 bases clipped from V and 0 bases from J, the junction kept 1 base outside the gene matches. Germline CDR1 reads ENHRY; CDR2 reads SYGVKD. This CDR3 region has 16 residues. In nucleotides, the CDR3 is TGTGCCATCAGTGAGGGACTAGCGGGGAACCAAGAGACCCAGTACTTC. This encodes CAISEGLAGNQETQYF.